This is a list of T cell receptor beta chains from one sample in a study of blood T cell repertoires in COVID-19. Sequenced by immunoSEQ multiplex PCR; TCRdb stores in-frame clones only, minus some. The sample has 150,000 to 200,000 clones, more than 75% seen once; the top ten hold 18%. The sequenced sample was peripheral blood. These receptors were taken from a person in their 70s with COVID-19, enrolled during active disease. Both conserved end residues are part of each CDR3. A D gene is named only where the DNA matches it firmly. Part of the rows lack a size; the others show once, few, many or a class for expanded clones.

TRBJ2-1,TRBV2,TRBD2,-,TGTGCCAGCAGCCCCGAGGTAGCGGGCCGAAATGAGCAGTTCTTC,CASSPEVAGRNEQFF
TRBJ1-6,TRBV7-9,-,-,TGTGCCAGCAGCTCGGTCTCAGGGGCACGGTCACCCCTCCACTTT,CASSSVSGARSPLHF
TRBJ1-5,TRBV28,TRBD1,-,TGTGCCAGCAGTTTCCGGGACAGACGAAATCAGCCCCAGCATTTT,CASSFRDRRNQPQHF
TRBJ2-1,TRBV14,-,-,TGTGCCAGCAGCCAATTACAGGGATCGTCCTACAATGAGCAGTTCTTC,CASSQLQGSSYNEQFF
TRBJ2-1,TRBV5-4,-,-,TGTGCCAGCAGCTTGTTTGTAAGCTCTAATGAGCAGTTCTTC,CASSLFVSSNEQFF
TRBJ2-7,TRBV18,TRBD1,-,TGTGCCAGCTCATTCGGACAGGGTTACGAGCAGTACTTC,CASSFGQGYEQYF
TRBJ1-2,TRBV14,-,-,TGTGCCAGCAGCCAAGATCCGGTTTATGGCTACACCTTC,CASSQDPVYGYTF
TRBJ1-6,TRBV28,-,-,TGTGCCAGCAGCCCATCGGGGGGCTCGGGTTCACCCCTCCACTTT,CASSPSGGSGSPLHF
TRBJ2-1,TRBV19,-,-,TGTGCTTCCGCTGGGGGGTACTCCTACAATGAGCAGTTCTTC,CASAGGYSYNEQFF
TRBJ1-1,TRBV28,TRBD1,-,TGTGCCAGCAGAGGACAGGGGGATACTGAAGCTTTCTTT,CASRGQGDTEAFF
TRBJ2-3,TRBV7-8,-,-,TGTGCCAGCAGCTTAACTTATTTCCGACGACAGCACAGAGGCACAGATACGCAGTATTTT,CASSLTYFRRQHRGTDTQYF
TRBJ1-1,TRBV6-2/TRBV6-3,-,-,TGTGCCAGCAGTTACTTCGGAACGACAGTAAACACTGAAGCTTTCTTT,CASSYFGTTVNTEAFF
TRBJ1-4,TRBV7-8,TRBD1,-,TGTGCCAGCAGCCCCAAAAAAAGGACAGGAAGGGTGGAAAAACTGTTTTTT,CASSPKKRTGRVEKLFF
TRBJ1-3,TRBV9,-,few,TGTGCCAGCAGCGGGTCCGTCAGTCTTTCTGGAAACACCATATATTTT,CASSGSVSLSGNTIYF
TRBJ1-2,TRBV27,TRBD1,-,TGTGCCAGCAGCACCAAAGGGACAGAAGGAGGCTATGGCTACACCTTC,CASSTKGTEGGYGYTF
TRBJ2-1,TRBV7-2,TRBD2,-,TGTGCCAGCAGCGAATGGACTAGCGGAGCCAATGAGCAGTTCTTC,CASSEWTSGANEQFF
TRBJ1-4,TRBV19,-,-,TGTGCCAGTATGGGGCTTAGTGAAAAACTGTTTTTT,CASMGLSEKLFF
TRBJ1-6,TRBV4-1,-,-,TGCGCCAGCAGCCAAGGGTTCGTAGAGAGCTCCTATAATTCACCCCTCCACTTT,CASSQGFVESSYNSPLHF
TRBJ1-2,TRBV5-4,-,-,TGTGCCAGCAGGCTGAGGGGGTTGAATTCCAACTATGGCTACACCTTC,CASRLRGLNSNYGYTF